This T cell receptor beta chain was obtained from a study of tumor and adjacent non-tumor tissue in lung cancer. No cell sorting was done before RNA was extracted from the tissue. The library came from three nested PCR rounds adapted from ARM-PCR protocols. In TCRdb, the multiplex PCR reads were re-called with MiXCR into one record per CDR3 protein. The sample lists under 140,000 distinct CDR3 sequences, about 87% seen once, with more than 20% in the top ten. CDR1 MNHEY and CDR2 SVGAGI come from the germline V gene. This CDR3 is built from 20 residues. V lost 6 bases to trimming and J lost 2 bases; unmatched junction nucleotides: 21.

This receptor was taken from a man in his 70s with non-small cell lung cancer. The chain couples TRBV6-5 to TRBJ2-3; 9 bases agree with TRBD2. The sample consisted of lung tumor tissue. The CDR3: CASSSTATSGGWSDTDTQYF. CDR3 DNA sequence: TGTGCCAGCAGCTCCACAGCGACTAGCGGAGGTTGGTCGGACACAGATACGCAGTATTTT.